This T cell receptor beta chain was obtained from a study of blood T cells in healthy people across ages. Whole-study findings and limits: With naive T cell percentage, TCR beta diversity showed a strong correlation. More naive CD4+ cells and higher diversity marked long-lived donors relative to aged donors. A roughly linear age-dependent decrease characterized TCR beta diversity per million T cells.

At least ten counts were recorded for this clonotype. Its cognate antigen is unknown. V dropped 0 bases and J dropped 2 bases, with 8 bases sitting between them. Per germline, CDR1 SEHNR and CDR2 FQNEAQ (reference sequence). CDR3 length equals 15 residues. Isolation per sample recovered at least 6.5 million PBMCs. PCR was performed a second time for roughly 7 to 11 cycles using a sample-barcoded 5' primer and a J-beta primer mix. TCRdb redid the calling of the 5' RACE reads with MiXCR, one entry per CDR3 protein. Of over 1,500,000 distinct CDR3 sequences listed, about two fifths are singletons. The chain has TRBV7-9 and TRBJ2-1; D could derive from TRBD1 or TRBD2 (5 bases each). The TCR was taken from a human donor in good health. Sequencing was done on a sample of blood. Here the CDR3 DNA reads TGTGCCAGCAGCTTAGCTCAGGGAGCCTACAATGAGCAGTTCTTC. Its protein product is CASSLAQGAYNEQFF.